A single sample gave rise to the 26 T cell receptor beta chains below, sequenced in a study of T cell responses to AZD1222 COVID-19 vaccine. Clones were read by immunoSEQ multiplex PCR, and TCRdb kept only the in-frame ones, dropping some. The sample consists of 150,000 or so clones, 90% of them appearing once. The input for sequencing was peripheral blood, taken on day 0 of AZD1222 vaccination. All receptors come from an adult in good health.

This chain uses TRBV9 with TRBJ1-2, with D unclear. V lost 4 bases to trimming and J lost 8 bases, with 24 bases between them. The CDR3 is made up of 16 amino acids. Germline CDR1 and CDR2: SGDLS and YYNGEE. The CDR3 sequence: CASSSSQPGLTGGYTF. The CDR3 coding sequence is TGTGCCAGCAGCTCATCACAACCGGGCCTAACGGGGGGCTACACCTTC.

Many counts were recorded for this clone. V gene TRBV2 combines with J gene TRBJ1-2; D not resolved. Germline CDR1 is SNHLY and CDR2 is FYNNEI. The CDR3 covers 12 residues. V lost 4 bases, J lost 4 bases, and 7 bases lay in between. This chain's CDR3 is CASSASGYGYTF. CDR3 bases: TGTGCCAGCAGTGCCAGTGGCTATGGCTACACCTTC.

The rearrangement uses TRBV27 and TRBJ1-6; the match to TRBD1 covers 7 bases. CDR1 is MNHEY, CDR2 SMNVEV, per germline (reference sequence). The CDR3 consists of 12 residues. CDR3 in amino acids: CGAGQYNSPLHF. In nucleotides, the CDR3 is TGTGGGGCGGGACAGTATAATTCACCCCTCCACTTT.

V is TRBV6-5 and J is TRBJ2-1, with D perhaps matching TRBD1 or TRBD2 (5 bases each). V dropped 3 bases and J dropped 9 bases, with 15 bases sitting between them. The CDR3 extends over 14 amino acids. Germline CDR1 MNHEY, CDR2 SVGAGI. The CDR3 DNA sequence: TGTGCCAGCAGTTATCCGGGGCTCCGCGGTGAGCAGTTCTTC. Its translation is CASSYPGLRGEQFF.

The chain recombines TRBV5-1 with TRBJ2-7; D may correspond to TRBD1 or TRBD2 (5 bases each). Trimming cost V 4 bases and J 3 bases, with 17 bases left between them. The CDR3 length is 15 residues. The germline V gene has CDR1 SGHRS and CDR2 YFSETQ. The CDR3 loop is CASSLGRLSGYEQYF. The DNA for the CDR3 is TGCGCCAGCAGCCTGGGACGTCTTTCGGGCTACGAGCAGTACTTC.

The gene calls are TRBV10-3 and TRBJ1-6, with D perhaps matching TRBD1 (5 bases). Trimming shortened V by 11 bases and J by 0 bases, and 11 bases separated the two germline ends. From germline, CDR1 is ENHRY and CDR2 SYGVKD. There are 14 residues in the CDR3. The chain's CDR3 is CAVADSSYNSPLHF. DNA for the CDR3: TGTGCCGTGGCAGACAGCTCCTATAATTCACCCCTCCACTTT.

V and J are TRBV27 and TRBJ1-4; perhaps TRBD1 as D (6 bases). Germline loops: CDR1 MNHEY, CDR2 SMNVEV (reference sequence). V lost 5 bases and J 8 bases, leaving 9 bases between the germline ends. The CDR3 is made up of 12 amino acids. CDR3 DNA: TGTGCCAGCAGTCGGCAGGGGGAAAAACTGTTTTTT. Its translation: CASSRQGEKLFF.

The CDR3 DNA reads TGCGCCAGCAGCGCGGGACTAGCGGGGTACACAGATACGCAGTATTTT. Encoded protein: CASSAGLAGYTDTQYF. The V gene is TRBV10-2, the J gene TRBJ2-3, with 13 nucleotides matching TRBD2. The CDR3 loop spans 16 amino acids. J was trimmed by 2 bases and V by 6 bases; bases with no gene match: 5. The germline CDR1 and CDR2 sequences are WSHSY and SAAADI.

CDR3 in amino acids: CASRSGVTGTVAEAFF. In DNA form, the CDR3 reads TGTGCCAGCAGGTCCGGGGTGACAGGGACTGTCGCTGAAGCTTTCTTT. The gene calls are TRBV3-1 (or the pseudogene TRBV3-2) and TRBJ1-1; 7 bases map to TRBD1. The V gene end was trimmed by 6 bases and the J gene end by 6 bases; junction bases not matched to a gene: 16. Germline CDR1 reads LGHDT; CDR2 reads YNNKEL (reference sequence). There are 16 residues in the CDR3.

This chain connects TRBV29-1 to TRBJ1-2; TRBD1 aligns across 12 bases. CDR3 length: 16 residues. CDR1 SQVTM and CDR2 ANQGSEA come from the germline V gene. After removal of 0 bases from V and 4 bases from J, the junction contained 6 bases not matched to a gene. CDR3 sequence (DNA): TGCAGCGTTGAAGAGCGGGACAGGGGGCGCGGCTATGGCTACACCTTC. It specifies CSVEERDRGRGYGYTF. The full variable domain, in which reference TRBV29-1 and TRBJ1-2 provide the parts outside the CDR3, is SAVISQKPSRDICQRGTSLTIQCQVDSQVTMMFWYRQQPGQSLTLIATANQGSEATYESGFVIDKFPISRPNLTFSTLTVSNMSPEDSSIYLCSVEERDRGRGYGYTFGSGTRLTVV.

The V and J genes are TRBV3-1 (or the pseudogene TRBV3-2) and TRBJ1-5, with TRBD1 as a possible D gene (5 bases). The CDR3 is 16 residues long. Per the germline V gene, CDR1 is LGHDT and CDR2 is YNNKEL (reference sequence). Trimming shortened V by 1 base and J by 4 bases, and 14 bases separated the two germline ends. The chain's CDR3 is CASSQGFAGGNQPQHF. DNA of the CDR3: TGTGCCAGCAGCCAAGGTTTCGCGGGGGGTAATCAGCCCCAGCATTTT.

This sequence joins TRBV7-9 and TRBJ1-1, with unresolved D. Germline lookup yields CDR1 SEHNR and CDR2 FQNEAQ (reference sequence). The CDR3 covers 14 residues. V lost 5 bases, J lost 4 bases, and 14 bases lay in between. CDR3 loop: CASSPTVEATEAFF. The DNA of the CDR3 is TGTGCCAGCAGCCCGACGGTTGAGGCCACTGAAGCTTTCTTT.

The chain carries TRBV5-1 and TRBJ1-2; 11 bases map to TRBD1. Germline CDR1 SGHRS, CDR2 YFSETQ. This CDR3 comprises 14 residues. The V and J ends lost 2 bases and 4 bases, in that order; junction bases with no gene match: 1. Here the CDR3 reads CASSFGQGAYGYTF. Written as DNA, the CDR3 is TGCGCCAGCAGCTTCGGACAGGGGGCCTATGGCTACACCTTC.

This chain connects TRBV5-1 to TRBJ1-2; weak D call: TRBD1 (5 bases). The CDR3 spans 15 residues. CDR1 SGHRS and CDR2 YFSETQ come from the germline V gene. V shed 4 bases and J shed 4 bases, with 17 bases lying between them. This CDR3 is CASSPAPTVSYGYTF. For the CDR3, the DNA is TGCGCCAGCAGCCCCGCCCCGACAGTATCCTATGGCTACACCTTC. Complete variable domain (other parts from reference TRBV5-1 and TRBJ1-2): KAGVTQTPRYLIKTRGQQVTLSCSPISGHRSVSWYQQTPGQGLQFLFEYFSETQRNKGNFPGRFSGRQFSNSRSEMNVSTLELGDSALYLCASSPAPTVSYGYTFGSGTRLTVV.

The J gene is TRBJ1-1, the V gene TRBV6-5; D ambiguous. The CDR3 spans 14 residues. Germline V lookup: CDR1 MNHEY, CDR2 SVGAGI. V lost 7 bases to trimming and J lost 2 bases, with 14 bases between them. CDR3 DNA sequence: TGTGCCAGCACCCCAGAAGCATCCAACACTGAAGCTTTCTTT. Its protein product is CASTPEASNTEAFF.

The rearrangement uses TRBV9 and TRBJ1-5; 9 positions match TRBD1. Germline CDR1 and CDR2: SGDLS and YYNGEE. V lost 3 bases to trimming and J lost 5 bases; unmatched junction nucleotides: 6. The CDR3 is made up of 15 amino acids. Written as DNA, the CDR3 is TGTGCCAGCAGCGGTGAGGGACAGGGCTATCAGCCCCAGCATTTT. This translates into CASSGEGQGYQPQHF. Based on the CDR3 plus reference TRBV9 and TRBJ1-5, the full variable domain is DSGVTQTPKHLITATGQRVTLRCSPRSGDLSVYWYQQSLDQGLQFLIQYYNGEERAKGNILERFSAQQFPDLHSELNLSSLELGDSALYFCASSGEGQGYQPQHFGDGTRLSIL.

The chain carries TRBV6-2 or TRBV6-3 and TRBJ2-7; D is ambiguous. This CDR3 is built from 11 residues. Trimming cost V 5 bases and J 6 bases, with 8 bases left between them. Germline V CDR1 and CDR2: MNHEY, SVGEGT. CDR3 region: CASSPEVEQYF. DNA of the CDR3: TGTGCCAGCAGTCCCGAGGTCGAGCAGTACTTC.

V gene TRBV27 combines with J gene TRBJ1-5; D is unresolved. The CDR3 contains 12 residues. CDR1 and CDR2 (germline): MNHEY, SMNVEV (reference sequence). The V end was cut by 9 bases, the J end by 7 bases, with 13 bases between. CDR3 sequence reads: CASWVVGQPQHF. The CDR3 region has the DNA TGTGCCAGTTGGGTGGTAGGGCAGCCCCAGCATTTT.

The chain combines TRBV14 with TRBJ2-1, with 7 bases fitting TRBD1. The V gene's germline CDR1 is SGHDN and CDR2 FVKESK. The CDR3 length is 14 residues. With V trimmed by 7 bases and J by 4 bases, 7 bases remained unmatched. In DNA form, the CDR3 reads TGTGCCAGCACCCGGGACAGAGCTTACAATGAGCAGTTCTTC. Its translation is CASTRDRAYNEQFF.

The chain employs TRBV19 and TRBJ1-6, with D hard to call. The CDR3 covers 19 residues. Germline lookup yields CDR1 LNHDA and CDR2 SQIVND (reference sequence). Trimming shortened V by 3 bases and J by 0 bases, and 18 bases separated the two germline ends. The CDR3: CASSMRTWQFSSYNSPLHF. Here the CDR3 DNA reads TGTGCCAGTAGTATGAGGACGTGGCAGTTCAGCTCCTATAATTCACCCCTCCACTTT. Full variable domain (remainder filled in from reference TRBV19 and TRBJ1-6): DGGITQSPKYLFRKEGQNVTLSCEQNLNHDAMYWYRQDPGQGLRLIYYSQIVNDFQKGDIAEGYSVSREKKESFPLTVTSAQKNPTAFYLCASSMRTWQFSSYNSPLHFGNGTRLTVT.

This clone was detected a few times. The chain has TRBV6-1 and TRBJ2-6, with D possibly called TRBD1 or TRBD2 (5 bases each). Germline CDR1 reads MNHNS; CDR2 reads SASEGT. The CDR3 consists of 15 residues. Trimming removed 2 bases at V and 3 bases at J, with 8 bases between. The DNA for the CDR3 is TGTGCCAGCAGTGAAATGGGGGTTGGGGCCAACGTCCTGACTTTC. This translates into CASSEMGVGANVLTF.

CDR3 coding DNA: TGTGCCAGCAGTCCCCGACTAGCGGGGGACACAGATACGCAGTATTTT. As protein: CASSPRLAGDTDTQYF. V and J are TRBV28 and TRBJ2-3, with 12 nucleotides matching TRBD2. V shed 5 bases and J 2 bases; nucleotides not matched to a gene: 5. Germline V gives CDR1 MDHEN, CDR2 SYDVKM. The length of the CDR3 is 16 residues.

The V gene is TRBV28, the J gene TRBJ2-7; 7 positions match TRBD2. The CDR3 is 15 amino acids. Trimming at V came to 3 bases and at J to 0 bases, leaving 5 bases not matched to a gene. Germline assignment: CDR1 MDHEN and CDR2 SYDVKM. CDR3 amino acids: CASSLRRGSSYEQYF. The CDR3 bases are TGTGCCAGCAGTTTGCGGCGCGGGAGCTCCTACGAGCAGTACTTC.

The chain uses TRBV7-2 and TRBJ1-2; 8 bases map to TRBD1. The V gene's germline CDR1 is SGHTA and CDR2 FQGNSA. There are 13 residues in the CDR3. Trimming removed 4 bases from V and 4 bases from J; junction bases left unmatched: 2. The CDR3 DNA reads TGTGCCAGCAGCTCTGGACAGGGCTATGGCTACACCTTC. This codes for CASSSGQGYGYTF.

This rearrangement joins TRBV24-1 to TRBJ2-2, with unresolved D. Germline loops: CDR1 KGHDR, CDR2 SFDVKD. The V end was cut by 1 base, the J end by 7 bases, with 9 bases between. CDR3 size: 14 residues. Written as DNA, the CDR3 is TGTGCCACCAGTGATTTTGATTGGCGCGGGGAGCTGTTTTTT. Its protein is CATSDFDWRGELFF.

The CDR3 bases are TGTGCCAGCAGCTTGCCCCGGGGCAGCGGAGACACAGATACGCAGTATTTT. Translating it yields CASSLPRGSGDTDTQYF. V gene TRBV5-6 combines with J gene TRBJ2-3; D may correspond to TRBD1 or TRBD2 (5 bases each). The V gene lost 1 base and the J gene lost 2 bases, with 17 bases spanning the gap. Germline CDR1 is SGHDT and CDR2 is YYEEEE. The length of the CDR3 is 17 residues.